A selection of T cell receptor beta chains follows, all from one sample in a study of blood T cell repertoires in COVID-19. Data came from immunoSEQ multiplex PCR; TCRdb stores just in-frame clones and leaves some out. Found here are over 200,000 clones, roughly 89% of them singletons; the top ten hold under 7%. The sequenced sample consisted of peripheral blood. These receptors came from a man aged 55 to 70 who had recovered from COVID-19. The CDR3 runs from the conserved cysteine through the conserved F or W. A D gene is named only where the DNA matches it firmly. The size of a clone is reported for some rows only, either as once, few or many, or as a class for expanded clones.

D gene: TRBD1
J gene: TRBJ2-2
V gene: TRBV6-6
clone size: .
CDR3 DNA: TGTGCCAGCATCGACAGGGGGTTAAGTACCGGGGAGCTGTTTTTT
CDR3 protein: CASIDRGLSTGELFF

D gene: TRBD2
J gene: TRBJ2-3
V gene: TRBV11-3
clone size: .
CDR3 DNA: TGTGCCAGCAGCTTAAATTACGCGGGAGGGACAGATACGCAGTATTTT
CDR3 protein: CASSLNYAGGTDTQYF

D gene: TRBD1
J gene: TRBJ2-7
V gene: TRBV15
clone size: once
CDR3 DNA: TGTGCCACCAGCAGCCCCGGGACAGGGGCCTCCTACGAGCAGTACTTC
CDR3 protein: CATSSPGTGASYEQYF

D gene: TRBD2
J gene: TRBJ2-2
V gene: TRBV9
clone size: .
CDR3 DNA: TGTGCCAGCAGCGTAGTGGCCGCGGGAGGGCCAAAGGGGGCCGGGGAGCTGTTTTTT
CDR3 protein: CASSVVAAGGPKGAGELFF

D gene: TRBD1
J gene: TRBJ2-7
V gene: TRBV5-4
clone size: .
CDR3 DNA: TGTGCCAGCAGCGGTCCAGGGGGCCGAACCCCCTACGAGCAGTACTTC
CDR3 protein: CASSGPGGRTPYEQYF

D gene: .
J gene: TRBJ1-2
V gene: TRBV7-2
clone size: .
CDR3 DNA: TGTGCCAGCAGCCCCAATACAGGCGCTTTCTATGGCTACACCTTC
CDR3 protein: CASSPNTGAFYGYTF

D gene: .
J gene: TRBJ2-7
V gene: TRBV5-1
clone size: .
CDR3 DNA: TGCGCCAGCAGCTTGGACAGGCTCTACTACGAGCAGTACTTC
CDR3 protein: CASSLDRLYYEQYF

D gene: .
J gene: TRBJ2-3
V gene: TRBV5-1
clone size: .
CDR3 DNA: TGCGCCAGCAGCACAGGGTTGAGCACAGATACGCAGTATTTT
CDR3 protein: CASSTGLSTDTQYF

D gene: .
J gene: TRBJ1-1
V gene: TRBV9
clone size: .
CDR3 DNA: TGTGCCAGCAGCCCTGCGGGGTTGAACACTGAAGCTTTCTTT
CDR3 protein: CASSPAGLNTEAFF

D gene: TRBD2
J gene: TRBJ2-7
V gene: TRBV3-1/TRBV3-2
clone size: once
CDR3 DNA: TGTGCCAGCAGCCCTGTCTTGGGACTAGCGGGAGTTCTGTACTTC
CDR3 protein: CASSPVLGLAGVLYF

D gene: TRBD2
J gene: TRBJ2-7
V gene: TRBV18
clone size: few
CDR3 DNA: TGTGCCAGCTCAAAGCGGGGGGGCGATCCTGACTCCTACGAGCAGTACTTC
CDR3 protein: CASSKRGGDPDSYEQYF

D gene: TRBD2
J gene: TRBJ2-7
V gene: TRBV24-1
clone size: .
CDR3 DNA: TGTGCCACCAGTGATCCCAGAGGAGGGAGGGCATACGAGCAGTACTTC
CDR3 protein: CATSDPRGGRAYEQYF

D gene: TRBD2
J gene: TRBJ2-1
V gene: TRBV30
clone size: .
CDR3 DNA: TGTGCCTGGAGTAAACTAGCGGGAGGGCCCGATGAGCAGTTCTTC
CDR3 protein: CAWSKLAGGPDEQFF

D gene: TRBD2
J gene: TRBJ2-7
V gene: TRBV7-2
clone size: .
CDR3 DNA: TGTGCCAGCACCTCTACTAGCGGGGGACCCTACGAGCAGTACTTC
CDR3 protein: CASTSTSGGPYEQYF

D gene: .
J gene: TRBJ2-7
V gene: TRBV19
clone size: .
CDR3 DNA: TGTGCCAGTAGTGTAACCGGGATTGCCTACGAGCAGTACTTC
CDR3 protein: CASSVTGIAYEQYF

D gene: .
J gene: TRBJ2-3
V gene: TRBV6-1
clone size: .
CDR3 DNA: TGTGCCAGCAGTGAATTCGGGGGCACAGATACGCAGTATTTT
CDR3 protein: CASSEFGGTDTQYF

D gene: .
J gene: TRBJ2-6
V gene: TRBV5-1
clone size: .
CDR3 DNA: TGCGCCAGTCGAACAGGGACTGGGGCCAACGTCCTGACTTTC
CDR3 protein: CASRTGTGANVLTF

D gene: TRBD1
J gene: TRBJ2-5
V gene: TRBV19
clone size: few
CDR3 DNA: TGTGCCAGTAGTACCTGGACAGGAGCCCAAGAGACCCAGTACTTC
CDR3 protein: CASSTWTGAQETQYF

D gene: TRBD2
J gene: TRBJ2-3
V gene: TRBV4-1
clone size: once
CDR3 DNA: TGCGCCAGCAGCCCGGGGCGGGGGGCTAACACAGATACGCAGTATTTT
CDR3 protein: CASSPGRGANTDTQYF

D gene: TRBD2
J gene: TRBJ2-1
V gene: TRBV3-1/TRBV3-2
clone size: .
CDR3 DNA: TGTGCCAGCAGCCGTAGTATAGTGGGGGGGAGTGAGCAGTTCTTC
CDR3 protein: CASSRSIVGGSEQFF

D gene: TRBD1
J gene: TRBJ1-1
V gene: TRBV18
clone size: .
CDR3 DNA: TGTGCCAGCTCAGCAACAGGGGTCACTGAAGCTTTCTTT
CDR3 protein: CASSATGVTEAFF

D gene: .
J gene: TRBJ1-6
V gene: TRBV3-1/TRBV3-2
clone size: .
CDR3 DNA: TGTGCCAGCAGCCAAGATCTAATTACCGGTTCACCCCTCCACTTT
CDR3 protein: CASSQDLITGSPLHF

D gene: .
J gene: TRBJ2-1
V gene: TRBV15
clone size: .
CDR3 DNA: TGTGCCACCACGCTAGGGCTAGGAGCGGTCGATGAGCAGTTCTTC
CDR3 protein: CATTLGLGAVDEQFF

D gene: .
J gene: TRBJ2-1
V gene: TRBV5-6
clone size: once
CDR3 DNA: TGTGCCAGCAGCTTGCGAGCAAACAATGAGCAGTTCTTC
CDR3 protein: CASSLRANNEQFF

D gene: .
J gene: TRBJ2-3
V gene: TRBV9
clone size: .
CDR3 DNA: TGTGCCAGCAGCGTAGATAGGAGAGCATACCCCGATACGCAGTATTTT
CDR3 protein: CASSVDRRAYPDTQYF